This passage covers 14 T cell receptor beta chains from one sample sequenced in a study of regulatory T cells in long-lasting Graves disease. CDR3 regions were amplified by Arm-PCR using iRepertoire HTBI primers to build TCR beta libraries. In TCRdb, the multiplex PCR reads were re-called with MiXCR into one record per CDR3 protein. Among about 460,000 distinct CDR3 sequences listed, about 20% were seen once. As to time point: persistent/refractory GD, antithyroid drugs over 5 years with positive TRAb. The TCR library was made from RNA extracted from PBMCs. The input for sequencing was peripheral blood mononuclear cells (PBMCs), taken when the disease was refractory, from a patient treated with antithyroid drugs. The receptors stem from a female donor with Graves disease.

Comment on this clonotype: This likely comes from a read error, as the CDR3 has no conserved phenylalanine or tryptophan at its end. The chain joins TRBV11-3 to TRBJ1-1, with 11 bases aligning to TRBD1. This CDR3 has 14 amino acids. The junction had 2 bases not matched to a gene; V was cut back by 5 bases and J by 3 bases. CDR1 SGHNT and CDR2 YENEEA come from the germline V gene. The CDR3 bases are TGTGCCAGCAGCAAGGGACAGGGGGACACTGAAGCTTTCCTT. Its protein is CASSKGQGDTEAFL.

This clonotype was counted a few times. This chain uses TRBV4-3 with TRBJ2-5; D ambiguous. Germline V gene sequence: CDR1 LGHNA, CDR2 YSLEER. This CDR3 is built from 15 residues. V was shortened by 1 base and J by 0 bases, with 9 bases between the two germline ends. DNA for the CDR3: TGCGCCAGCAGCCAAGTGTTAGACAACCAAGAGACCCAGTACTTC. Its protein product is CASSQVLDNQETQYF.

This clonotype came up many times. The V gene is TRBV29-1, the J gene TRBJ1-4; TRBD1 agrees at 11 bases. This CDR3 is built from 13 residues. After removal of 3 bases from V and 7 bases from J, the junction contained 1 base not matched to a gene. Germline loops: CDR1 SQVTM, CDR2 ANQGSEA. The CDR3 here is CSVDGQGAEKLFF. The CDR3 nucleotides read TGCAGCGTTGACGGACAGGGGGCTGAAAAACTGTTTTTT.

The V call is TRBV5-1, the J call TRBJ2-2, with 14 bases lining up with TRBD2. The V segment lost 3 bases and the J segment 3 bases; nucleotides outside the gene matches: 4. The CDR3 extends over 17 amino acids. The germline V gene has CDR1 SGHRS and CDR2 YFSETQ. CDR3 residues: CASSWTSGRFDTGELFF. In nucleotides, the CDR3 is TGCGCCAGCAGCTGGACTAGCGGGAGGTTTGACACCGGGGAGCTGTTTTTT.

This clonotype occurred many times. The chain employs TRBV28 and TRBJ1-1; D is ambiguous. Germline V gene lookup returns CDR1 MDHEN and CDR2 SYDVKM. V lost 1 base, J lost 11 bases, and 17 bases lay in between. The CDR3 runs 14 residues. The CDR3 is CASSLSLGSGEAFF. The CDR3 nucleotides are TGTGCCAGCAGTTTATCGCTCGGTTCCGGGGAGGCTTTCTTT.

This clonotype came up a few times. The chain recombines TRBV28 with TRBJ2-2, with D perhaps matching TRBD1 (6 bases). Per the germline V gene, CDR1 is MDHEN and CDR2 is SYDVKM. V lost 1 base to trimming and J lost 5 bases, with 11 bases between them. The CDR3 length is 15 residues. CDR3 DNA sequence: TGTGCCAGCAGTTTATTGTACAGGGTAACCGGGGAGCTGTTTTTT. As protein: CASSLLYRVTGELFF.

As DNA, the CDR3 is TGTGCCAGCGATTCAGGGGGCGTTTTGTCCTACGAGCAGTACTTC. Translated, it gives CASDSGGVLSYEQYF. The rearrangement links TRBV6-1 to TRBJ2-7; 8 nucleotides align to TRBD1. V trimming: 8 bases; J trimming: 1 base; junction bases outside the gene matches: 10. CDR3 length: 15 residues. Germline V CDR1 and CDR2: MNHNS, SASEGT.

Concerning this clonotype itself: This sequence may be a read error, since a much larger clone differs from it by one base. The genes are TRBV6-5 and TRBJ2-7, with D perhaps matching TRBD2 (6 bases). The CDR3 covers 14 residues. Germline-derived CDR1 and CDR2 are MNHEY and SVGAGI. Here the CDR3 DNA reads TGTGCCAACAGTTACGAAGGCGGGGCCTACGAGCAGTACTTC. This codes for CANSYEGGAYEQYF.

The rearrangement uses TRBV30 and TRBJ1-5; D call uncertain. This CDR3 spans 13 amino acids. V was shortened by 2 bases and J by 5 bases, with 10 bases between the two germline ends. The germline gives CDR1 GTSNPN, CDR2 SVGIG (reference sequence). The CDR3 nucleotides read TGTGCCTGGAGTTCTAAACCGGATCAGCCCCAGCATTTT. This codes for CAWSSKPDQPQHF.

This clonotype was observed a few times. The chain uses TRBV7-6 and TRBJ2-2, with 11 bases that match TRBD2. The CDR3 is 16 residues long. Per the germline V gene, CDR1 is SGHVS and CDR2 is FNYEAQ. V was pared by 5 bases and J by 1 base, with 3 bases of the junction left unmatched. In DNA form, the CDR3 reads TGTGCCAGCAGCACAACTAGCGGGGGGAACACCGGGGAGCTGTTTTTT. It codes for CASSTTSGGNTGELFF.

This clonotype has at least ten counts. The V and J genes are TRBV10-3 and TRBJ2-7; D possibly corresponds to TRBD1 (6 bases). V dropped 5 bases and J dropped 6 bases, with 20 bases sitting between them. Germline V lookup: CDR1 ENHRY, CDR2 SYGVKD. CDR3 length: 15 amino acids. CDR3 sequence: CAISQNQGSDSEQYF. CDR3 bases: TGTGCCATCAGTCAGAATCAGGGGTCCGACAGCGAGCAGTACTTC.

The chain is built from TRBV9 and TRBJ1-1, with D possibly TRBD1 on 5 matching bases. Germline V CDR1 and CDR2: SGDLS, YYNGEE. The length of the CDR3 is 13 residues. V was trimmed by 7 bases and J by 4 bases, leaving 14 bases between them. The CDR3 region is CASGGRGGTEAFF. The CDR3 DNA reads TGTGCCAGCGGGGGGAGGGGAGGCACTGAAGCTTTCTTT.

Remarks on this clonotype: A far larger clone is one base from this, pointing to a likely read error. This chain uses TRBV7-2 with TRBJ1-2; no firm D call. The CDR3 totals 13 residues. V gave up 8 bases and J gave up 7 bases, with 17 bases separating them. Germline loops: CDR1 SGHTA, CDR2 FQGNSA. This chain's CDR3 is CASGPRAGCGYTF. CDR3 nucleotides: TGTGCCAGCGGACCAAGGGCAGGCTGTGGCTACACCTTC.

The chain employs TRBV6-2 or TRBV6-3 and TRBJ2-7; D possibly uses TRBD1 or TRBD2 (5 bases each). The CDR3 sequence is 12 residues long. CDR1 MNHEY and CDR2 SVGEGT come from the germline V gene. The ends were cut back, 3 bases at V and 6 bases at J, with 9 bases in the middle. The CDR3 DNA is TGTGCCAGCAGTTATCTGGGGACCGAGCAGTACTTC. Protein sequence: CASSYLGTEQYF.